The T cell receptor (beta chain) under discussion was sequenced for a study of CD8+ T cells in alopecia areata. Looked up from germline, CDR1 is SQVTM and CDR2 is ANQGSEA. This CDR3 has 13 residues. Germline trimming cut 3 bases from V and 8 bases from J; bases unmatched to any gene: 6. The sample's treatment: oral pan-JAK inhibitor, 5-10 mg twice daily. Lesional scalp punch biopsies and peripheral blood were collected from alopecia areata patients. RNA extraction was followed by reverse transcription into cDNA, which acted as the sequencing template. Sequenced by immunoSEQ multiplex PCR; TCRdb stores in-frame clones only, minus some. The table shows fewer than 200,000 clones, with approximately 57% occurring only once.

The TCR was taken from a human donor with alopecia areata. The chain has TRBV29-1 and TRBJ1-2, with 10 positions matching TRBD1. The starting material was CD4+ T cells sorted from blood, obtained at week 24, from a patient treated with tofacitinib. The CDR3 DNA is TGCAGCGTTGACGAAGGGACAGGGGAGGGCTACACCTTC. This codes for CSVDEGTGEGYTF. Together with reference TRBV29-1 and TRBJ1-2, the CDR3 gives the full variable domain: SAVISQKPSRDICQRGTSLTIQCQVDSQVTMMFWYRQQPGQSLTLIATANQGSEATYESGFVIDKFPISRPNLTFSTLTVSNMSPEDSSIYLCSVDEGTGEGYTFGSGTRLTVV.